This T cell receptor (beta chain) was documented in a study of T cell clonality in common variable immunodeficiency. Notes on the study in general: Shared TCRbeta clones were fewer between CVID subjects than controls.

Ten or more counts support this clone. Its antigen is as yet unknown. The CDR3 goes on 3 residues after the read ends, and that part is filled in from the germline J gene. Sequenced by immunoSEQ multiplex PCR; TCRdb stores in-frame clones only, minus some. This sample comprises about 44,000 clones, none seen once only. The germline CDR1 and CDR2 sequences are SGDLS and YYNGEE. The CDR3 loop spans 15 amino acids. V lost 1 base to trimming and J lost 0 bases; unmatched junction nucleotides: 0. This sequence joins TRBV9 and TRBJ2-2, with 7 bases matching TRBD1. The sequenced material came from peripheral blood mononuclear cells. The origin of this receptor is a person between 18 and 75 years old in good health. The CDR3 DNA, read in part, is TGTGCCAGCAGCGTACAGGGGGCGAACACCGGGGAG. Its translation: CASSVQGANTGE. The entire CDR3 protein reads CASSVQGANTGELFF. Full variable domain (missing parts from reference TRBV9 and TRBJ2-2): DSGVTQTPKHLITATGQRVTLRCSPRSGDLSVYWYQQSLDQGLQFLIQYYNGEERAKGNILERFSAQQFPDLHSELNLSSLELGDSALYFCASSVQGANTGELFFGEGSRLTVL.